This is a list of T cell receptor beta chains from one sample in a study of graft-versus-host responses after intestinal transplantation. The repertoire was sequenced with immunoSEQ multiplex PCR; TCRdb's copy has only in-frame clones and lacks some. The table lists about 57,000 clones, roughly 90% of them singletons. Material: PBMCs, obtained 26 days after transplant. The receptors here all came from a human patient who received an intestinal transplant, so some T cells may come from the graft donor. Each CDR3 is given with its conserved first and last residue.

CDR3 length: 14
J gene: TRBJ2-1
V gene: TRBV4-1
CDR3 protein: CASSQEGRVDEQFF

CDR3 length: 16
J gene: TRBJ2-5
V gene: TRBV13
CDR3 protein: CASSQGLAERGETQYF

CDR3 length: 14
J gene: TRBJ1-2
V gene: TRBV9
CDR3 protein: CASSPGGAERGYTF

CDR3 length: 17
J gene: TRBJ1-6
V gene: TRBV27
CDR3 protein: CASSRTRTGLTNPPLHF

CDR3 length: 17
J gene: TRBJ2-5
V gene: TRBV21-1
CDR3 protein: CASSGTGYSMAQETQYF

CDR3 length: 12
J gene: TRBJ2-1
V gene: TRBV7-9
CDR3 protein: CASSFGYNEQFF

CDR3 length: 14
J gene: TRBJ1-1
V gene: TRBV5-6
CDR3 protein: CASTDTGGGTEAFF

CDR3 length: 14
J gene: TRBJ2-7
V gene: TRBV5-1
CDR3 protein: CASSLYWGDYEQYF

CDR3 length: 18
J gene: TRBJ2-6
V gene: TRBV5-1
CDR3 protein: CASSLLNRQLSGANVLTF

CDR3 length: 14
J gene: TRBJ2-5
V gene: TRBV5-1
CDR3 protein: CASSITGDQETQYF

CDR3 length: 16
J gene: TRBJ2-1
V gene: TRBV5-1
CDR3 protein: CASSPRGSGGYNEQFF

CDR3 length: 13
J gene: TRBJ1-3
V gene: TRBV7-6
CDR3 protein: CASSSGEGNTIYF

CDR3 length: 15
J gene: TRBJ2-5
V gene: TRBV6-1
CDR3 protein: CASSEIQGPHGTQYF

CDR3 length: 13
J gene: TRBJ1-6
V gene: TRBV7-9
CDR3 protein: CASSPGVYSPLHF

CDR3 length: 16
J gene: TRBJ1-3
V gene: TRBV6-1
CDR3 protein: CASSENRASSGNTIYF

CDR3 length: 15
J gene: TRBJ2-4
V gene: TRBV7-8
CDR3 protein: CASSLVLNPGNIQYF

CDR3 length: 14
J gene: TRBJ1-6
V gene: TRBV9
CDR3 protein: CASSVEGGVSPLHF

CDR3 length: 15
J gene: TRBJ2-7
V gene: TRBV28
CDR3 protein: CASSEAGGPSYEQYF

CDR3 length: 14
J gene: TRBJ2-1
V gene: TRBV9
CDR3 protein: CASSPGGPLNEQFF

CDR3 length: 13
J gene: TRBJ1-6
V gene: TRBV30
CDR3 protein: CAWSGQGNSPLHF

CDR3 length: 16
J gene: TRBJ1-5
V gene: TRBV19
CDR3 protein: CASTGQGGRGNQPQHF